These 21 T cell receptor beta chains came from one sample sequenced in a study of blood T cell repertoires in COVID-19 (dated by TCRdb to the early 2020s). Library prep was done by the immunoSEQ multiplex PCR assay. The table was pulled from immuneACCESS by TCRdb, which kept in-frame rearrangements only. Such tables lose some clones; where checked, under half of the loss comes from unresolved V genes, and the rest has no known cause. Here the sample has about 220,000 clones; about four fifths occur a single time. The top ten hold 6.8% of the sample. The sequenced material came from PBMCs or T cells enriched from blood (not recorded which). These receptors were taken from a woman in her 40s who had recovered from COVID-19.

This clone is a singleton in its sample. This sequence joins TRBV5-4 and TRBJ2-1; 11 bases agree with TRBD2. The CDR3 covers 14 residues. Germline V lookup: CDR1 SGHNT, CDR2 YYREEE (reference sequence). J gave up 5 bases and V 3 bases, and 1 base lay outside the gene matches. The CDR3 spells CASSSGLADNEQFF. The CDR3 DNA reads TGTGCCAGCAGCTCGGGACTAGCGGACAATGAGCAGTTCTTC. The full variable domain, rest sourced from reference TRBV5-4 and TRBJ2-1, is ETGVTQSPTHLIKTRGQQVTLRCSSQSGHNTVSWYQQALGQGPQFIFQYYREEENGRGNFPPRFSGLQFPNYSSELNVNALELDDSALYLCASSSGLADNEQFFGPGTRLTVL.

The chain is built from TRBV27 and TRBJ1-6, with a weak D call TRBD1 (5 bases). V was cut by 10 bases and J by 7 bases, with 20 bases left in between. Germline V gene lookup returns CDR1 MNHEY and CDR2 SMNVEV (reference sequence). CDR3 length: 15 residues. The CDR3: CATRLGSGLNSPLHF. The CDR3 nucleotides are TGTGCCACCCGCTTGGGTTCAGGGCTCAATTCACCCCTCCACTTT.

This clone showed up just a few times. This chain uses TRBV5-4 with TRBJ2-1; the match to TRBD2 covers 7 bases. The CDR3 contains 15 residues. J lost 4 bases, V lost 4 bases, and 8 bases had no gene match. Germline CDR1 and CDR2: SGHNT and YYREEE (reference sequence). In DNA, the CDR3 is TGTGCCAGCAGCCCTGGCGGGACTACTTACAATGAGCAGTTCTTC. It translates to CASSPGGTTYNEQFF.

Note on this clone: One end of the junction is discordant with germline, which a read error may explain. The V and J genes are TRBV5-1 and TRBJ2-5, with 9 nucleotides matching TRBD2. The CDR3 extends over 14 amino acids. CDR1 is SGHRS, CDR2 YFSETQ, per germline. The CDR3 coding sequence is TGCGCCAGCAGCACTAAGACTAGCGGTACCAGTTGGGACTTC. Its translation: CASSTKTSGTSWDF.

The genes are TRBV19 and TRBJ2-5; 9 nucleotides match TRBD2. Per the germline V gene, CDR1 is LNHDA and CDR2 is SQIVND (reference sequence). J lost 4 bases, V lost 9 bases, and 12 bases had no gene match. This CDR3 contains 15 residues. CDR3 bases: TGTGCCAGCAGAACGTTAGCGGGAGCGCGAGAGACCCAGTACTTC. It translates to CASRTLAGARETQYF.

DNA for the CDR3: TGTGCCAGCAGTTCGCGGACAGGGTCGAACACCGGGGAGCTGTTTTTT. Protein sequence: CASSSRTGSNTGELFF. The V and J genes are TRBV2 and TRBJ2-2, with TRBD1 matching over 8 bases. The germline CDR1 and CDR2 sequences are SNHLY and FYNNEI. With V trimmed by 5 bases and J by 0 bases, 5 bases remained unmatched. The CDR3 is 16 residues long.

This rearrangement joins TRBV4-1 to TRBJ1-2, with unresolved D. The CDR3 runs 16 residues. Trimming took 4 bases from V and 1 from J, leaving 16 bases between them. From germline, CDR1 is MGHRA and CDR2 YSYEKL. The CDR3 here is CASSPRGATSNYGYTF. Written as DNA, the CDR3 is TGCGCCAGCAGCCCCCGGGGTGCCACTAGTAACTATGGCTACACCTTC.

This rearrangement joins TRBV27 to TRBJ2-7, with a possible D match to TRBD2 (6 bases). V lost 5 bases, J lost 3 bases, and 20 bases lay in between. The germline CDR1 and CDR2 sequences are MNHEY and SMNVEV (reference sequence). The CDR3 sequence is 16 residues long. The CDR3 loop reads CASSNPRGLSLYEQYF. The CDR3 DNA follows: TGTGCCAGCAGTAACCCTAGGGGACTTAGTCTCTACGAGCAGTACTTC.

The rearrangement links TRBV5-1 to TRBJ2-3; TRBD2 matches at 12 bases. The trim removed 0 bases at V and 11 bases at J, leaving 7 bases unmatched. This CDR3 is 15 amino acids long. Germline V gene sequence: CDR1 SGHRS, CDR2 YFSETQ. Here the CDR3 DNA reads TGCGCCAGCAGCTTGGCTAGCGGGAGGGCCTACGGGCAGTATTTT. It is translated as CASSLASGRAYGQYF.

Concerning this clone itself: One end of the junction varies from germline; a read error may be responsible. The gene calls are TRBV28 and TRBJ1-4; a weak D match, TRBD1 (5 bases). The CDR3 has 12 amino acids. Germline CDR1 reads MDHEN; CDR2 reads SYDVKM. CDR3 coding DNA: TGTGCCAGCAGCGGGCGCGGGGGAAGAAGTTATTTT. It encodes CASSGRGGRSYF.

The rearrangement uses TRBV18 and TRBJ2-2; 8 nucleotides align to TRBD1. In germline, CDR1 is KGHSH, CDR2 LQKENI. There are 16 residues in the CDR3. The V segment lost 3 bases and the J segment 3 bases; nucleotides outside the gene matches: 6. This CDR3 reads CASSPVTGADTGELFF. CDR3 bases: TGTGCCAGCTCACCCGTGACAGGGGCGGACACCGGGGAGCTGTTTTTT. Complete variable domain (other parts from reference TRBV18 and TRBJ2-2): NAGVMQNPRHLVRRRGQEARLRCSPMKGHSHVYWYRQLPEEGLKFMVYLQKENIIDESGMPKERFSAEFPKEGPSILRIQQVVRGDSAAYFCASSPVTGADTGELFFGEGSRLTVL.

V is TRBV12-3 or TRBV12-4 and J is TRBJ1-2; a weak D match, TRBD1 (5 bases). V lost 6 bases and J lost 8, with 13 bases in between. The CDR3 length is 12 residues. The CDR3 loop is CASSTGAPGYTF. CDR3 DNA: TGTGCCAGCAGCACAGGAGCGCCCGGCTACACCTTC.

The rearrangement links TRBV27 to TRBJ1-2; the D is unclear. V shed 3 bases and J shed 0 bases, with 5 bases lying between them. The CDR3 spans 13 residues. CDR1 is MNHEY, CDR2 SMNVEV, per germline (reference sequence). CDR3 nucleotide sequence: TGTGCCAGCAGTTTGGGCGCTAACTATGGCTACACCTTC. Protein: CASSLGANYGYTF.

The gene calls are TRBV9 and TRBJ2-7; D is perhaps TRBD2 (6 bases). Germline CDR1 reads SGDLS; CDR2 reads YYNGEE. This CDR3 region has 15 residues. Trimming left V 4 bases short and J 2 bases short, with 16 bases between. The CDR3 DNA reads TGTGCCAGCAGCCCCCGGGACTTCTCCCCCTACGAGCAGTACTTC. Residues: CASSPRDFSPYEQYF.

The chain uses TRBV9 and TRBJ2-1; 8 bases map to TRBD2. The germline V gene has CDR1 SGDLS and CDR2 YYNGEE. The ends lost 4 bases at V and 6 bases at J; junction bases unmatched: 9. This CDR3 has 15 amino acids. CDR3 protein: CASSPGLAGFNEQFF. The CDR3 coding sequence is TGTGCCAGCAGCCCAGGACTAGCAGGCTTCAATGAGCAGTTCTTC.

The chain has TRBV24-1 and TRBJ1-3, with D unresolved. Germline V gene sequence: CDR1 KGHDR, CDR2 SFDVKD. Trimming pared 3 bases from V and 1 base from J, leaving 6 bases between. This CDR3 comprises 14 residues. The CDR3 is CATSDASSGNTIYF. CDR3 in DNA: TGTGCCACCAGTGATGCGTCATCTGGAAACACCATATATTTT.

The rearrangement links TRBV6-4 to TRBJ2-6; TRBD1 matches at 10 bases. The germline gives CDR1 MRHNA, CDR2 SNTAGT. This CDR3 spans 16 amino acids. V gave up 6 bases and J gave up 2 bases; unmatched junction bases: 4. The chain's CDR3 is CASSFGTGAGANVLTF. CDR3 DNA: TGTGCCAGCAGCTTCGGGACAGGGGCTGGGGCCAACGTCCTGACTTTC.

V is TRBV4-1 and J is TRBJ1-6, with 7 bases aligning to TRBD1. The V segment lost 4 bases and the J segment 6 bases; nucleotides outside the gene matches: 21. Per the germline V gene, CDR1 is MGHRA and CDR2 is YSYEKL. This CDR3 is built from 20 residues. CDR3 residues: CASSPRTGSPTLPFNSPLHF. DNA for the CDR3: TGCGCCAGCAGCCCGAGGACAGGCTCACCCACTTTACCCTTTAATTCACCCCTCCACTTT.

V and J are TRBV2 and TRBJ1-4; D gene uncertain. V lost 6 bases, J lost 8 bases, and 22 bases lay in between. This CDR3 is 16 amino acids long. Germline V lookup: CDR1 SNHLY, CDR2 FYNNEI. The CDR3 sequence: CASRRSRGGYEEKLFF. The CDR3 DNA is TGTGCCAGCAGGAGGAGTCGGGGTGGGTATGAAGAAAAACTGTTTTTT.

The chain carries TRBV5-5 and TRBJ1-5, with D possibly matching TRBD1 (6 bases). The CDR3 has 14 amino acids. Germline assignment: CDR1 SGHKS and CDR2 YYEKEE (reference sequence). V was trimmed by 2 bases and J by 6 bases, leaving 12 bases between them. The CDR3 nucleotides are TGTGCCAGCAGCTTAGGGGGAACCACTCAGCCCCAGCATTTT. Amino acids: CASSLGGTTQPQHF.

This CDR3 is CASSYSYRETYEQYF. CDR3 coding DNA: TGTGCCAGCAGTTACTCGTACAGGGAGACCTACGAGCAGTACTTC. The chain carries TRBV6-5 and TRBJ2-7; D is possibly TRBD1 (6 bases). The CDR3 contains 15 residues. Germline V gene sequence: CDR1 MNHEY, CDR2 SVGAGI. Trimming stripped 0 bases from V and 2 bases from J, with 11 bases between.